Below are 20 T cell receptor beta chains sequenced from a single sample in a study of cytomegalovirus exposure and HLA in healthy donors. This table comes from immunoSEQ multiplex PCR, and its TCRdb copy is limited to in-frame clones, with some not included. The repertoire holds 65,000 to 80,000 clones, with 90% to 95% as singletons. Input material: PBMCs. These receptors all come from a woman in her late teens or twenties in good health and CMV-seronegative.

The V and J genes are TRBV20-1 and TRBJ1-2; D not resolved. CDR1 DFQATT and CDR2 SNEGSKA come from the germline V gene (reference sequence). The CDR3 length is 11 residues. V was clipped by 1 base and J by 5 bases, with 5 bases between them. The DNA for the CDR3 is TGCAGTGCTAGAGCGGTGTATGGCTACACCTTC. Amino acid sequence: CSARAVYGYTF.

The chain is built from TRBV6-1 and TRBJ2-3; 10 positions agree with TRBD1. Germline-derived CDR1 and CDR2 are MNHNS and SASEGT. The ends lost 5 bases at V and 5 bases at J; junction bases unmatched: 7. CDR3 size: 15 residues. CDR3 DNA sequence: TGTGCCAGCAGTCAAGACAGGGGGCATGGAGATACGCAGTATTTT. Protein: CASSQDRGHGDTQYF.

The rearrangement links TRBV29-1 to TRBJ1-1; 8 nucleotides match TRBD1. There are 14 residues in the CDR3. Trimming removed 5 bases from V and 5 bases from J; junction bases left unmatched: 10. Germline CDR1 reads SQVTM; CDR2 reads ANQGSEA. Here the CDR3 DNA reads TGCAGCGTTCGTAAGGAGACAGGGGTAACTGAAGCTTTCTTT. Translating gives CSVRKETGVTEAFF.

The chain has TRBV30 and TRBJ1-2; 10 bases fit TRBD1. The CDR3 runs to 13 residues. Germline CDR1 and CDR2: GTSNPN and SVGIG (reference sequence). The J segment lost 9 bases and the V segment lost 2 bases, leaving 6 bases of the junction unmatched. The CDR3 DNA is TGTGCCTGGAGTACGACAGGGGGCAATCGCTACACCTTC. Protein sequence: CAWSTTGGNRYTF.

V and J are TRBV15 and TRBJ2-1, with a possible D match to TRBD2 (5 bases). This CDR3 has 15 amino acids. The germline CDR1 and CDR2 sequences are LNHNV and YYDKDF (reference sequence). Trimming took 2 bases from V and 8 from J, leaving 16 bases between them. The CDR3 spells CATSRSRTSGDEQFF. The CDR3 DNA is TGTGCCACCAGCAGATCTAGGACCTCCGGGGATGAGCAGTTCTTC.

The rearrangement links TRBV13 to TRBJ2-1; 13 bases match TRBD2. The CDR3 length is 16 residues. Germline V lookup: CDR1 PRHDT, CDR2 FYEKMQ (reference sequence). J was trimmed by 3 bases and V by 5 bases; bases with no gene match: 4. The CDR3 here is CASSIRTSGSYNEQFF. The CDR3 nucleotides read TGTGCCAGCAGCATCAGGACTAGCGGGAGCTACAATGAGCAGTTCTTC.

This rearrangement joins TRBV7-2 to TRBJ2-5; 8 bases fit TRBD1. J gave up 2 bases and V 2 bases, and 7 bases lay outside the gene matches. CDR1 and CDR2 from the germline V gene are SGHTA and FQGNSA. CDR3 size: 16 residues. DNA for the CDR3: TGTGCCAGCAGCTTAAACGGAAGGACAGGGCAAGAGACCCAGTACTTC. Translated, it gives CASSLNGRTGQETQYF.

The V gene is TRBV2, the J gene TRBJ2-2; 7 bases align to TRBD2. J gave up 4 bases and V 1 base, and 3 bases lay outside the gene matches. Germline loops: CDR1 SNHLY, CDR2 FYNNEI. The CDR3 is 15 amino acids. CDR3 in DNA: TGTGCCAGCAGTGAAGAGGGACTAAGCACCGGGGAGCTGTTTTTT. Translated: CASSEEGLSTGELFF.

V is TRBV5-1 and J is TRBJ2-2, with D maybe TRBD2 (6 bases). The CDR3 sequence is 15 residues long. The germline CDR1 and CDR2 sequences are SGHRS and YFSETQ. Trimming took 0 bases from V and 3 from J, leaving 9 bases between them. The CDR3 coding sequence is TGCGCCAGCAGCTTGGACGGGAGAGACACCGGGGAGCTGTTTTTT. Its protein product is CASSLDGRDTGELFF.

This sequence joins TRBV30 and TRBJ1-1, with 7 bases aligning to TRBD1. Trimming took 6 bases from V and 0 from J; bases not matched to a gene: 7. Per germline, CDR1 GTSNPN and CDR2 SVGIG (reference sequence). CDR3 size: 14 residues. The CDR3 DNA follows: TGTGCCTGCAATACAGGGGTTTTGAACACTGAAGCTTTCTTT. Encoded protein: CACNTGVLNTEAFF.

This clone was seen a single time. The chain uses TRBV4-2 and TRBJ1-2; 9 bases are shared with TRBD1. The CDR3 spans 15 residues. The ends lost 3 bases at V and 4 bases at J; junction bases unmatched: 6. CDR1 is LGHNA, CDR2 YNFKEQ, per germline. Here the CDR3 reads CASSQGQGGSYGYTF. As DNA, the CDR3 is TGTGCCAGCAGCCAGGGACAGGGCGGTAGCTATGGCTACACCTTC.

This clone came up once. The chain couples TRBV28 to TRBJ2-7; TRBD1 agrees at 8 bases. Germline V gene lookup returns CDR1 MDHEN and CDR2 SYDVKM. The V gene end was trimmed by 7 bases and the J gene end by 3 bases; junction bases not matched to a gene: 8. This CDR3 has 14 amino acids. In DNA, the CDR3 is TGTGCCAGCACCCCGGGACAGGCGATCTACGAGCAGTACTTC. It yields the protein CASTPGQAIYEQYF.

The chain uses TRBV7-8 and TRBJ1-1, with no clear D. The V gene's germline CDR1 is SGHVS and CDR2 FQNEAQ. The CDR3 loop spans 15 amino acids. V lost 4 bases and J 1 base, leaving 13 bases between the germline ends. CDR3: CASSSPARRNTEAFF. CDR3 nucleotides: TGTGCCAGCAGCTCTCCTGCCCGGAGGAACACTGAAGCTTTCTTT. Full variable domain (rest looked up from reference TRBV7-8 and TRBJ1-1): GAGVSQSPRYKVAKRGQDVALRCDPISGHVSLFWYQQALGQGPEFLTYFQNEAQLDKSGLPSDRFFAERPEGSVSTLKIQRTQQEDSAVYLCASSSPARRNTEAFFGQGTRLTVV.

The V call is TRBV4-3, the J call TRBJ1-2; 7 bases fit TRBD1. The germline gives CDR1 LGHNA, CDR2 YSLEER. The CDR3 runs to 16 residues. The junction had 9 bases not matched to a gene; V was cut back by 2 bases and J by 3 bases. The CDR3: CASSQTFAGGDYGYTF. As DNA, the CDR3 is TGCGCCAGCAGCCAAACATTTGCAGGGGGTGACTATGGCTACACCTTC.

The chain employs TRBV5-1 and TRBJ2-3; D call uncertain. Germline lookup yields CDR1 SGHRS and CDR2 YFSETQ. Between the trimmed V and J ends, which lost 0 bases and 2 bases, there was a span of 13 bases. The CDR3 covers 16 residues. CDR3 region: CASSLAGSLATDTQYF. The CDR3 nucleotides are TGCGCCAGCAGCTTGGCCGGGTCTTTGGCCACAGATACGCAGTATTTT.

This chain connects TRBV5-4 to TRBJ2-2; 7 nucleotides agree with TRBD2. This CDR3 spans 17 amino acids. Germline V CDR1 and CDR2: SGHNT, YYREEE (reference sequence). V gave up 1 base and J gave up 4 bases; unmatched junction bases: 10. The CDR3 region is CASSLPGSGKTTGELFF. Here the CDR3 DNA reads TGTGCCAGCAGCTTGCCGGGGAGCGGGAAAACCACCGGGGAGCTGTTTTTT.

The genes are TRBV7-3 and TRBJ2-1, with D perhaps TRBD1 (6 bases). The CDR3 has 12 residues. The ends were cut back, 3 bases at V and 6 bases at J, with 6 bases in the middle. Germline V gene sequence: CDR1 SGHTA, CDR2 FQGTGA. Here the CDR3 DNA reads TGTGCCAGCAGCTTGGACAGCAATGAGCAGTTCTTC. This gives the protein CASSLDSNEQFF.

V and J are TRBV18 and TRBJ2-7; TRBD2 is a possible D gene (5 bases). The germline V gene encodes CDR1 KGHSH and CDR2 LQKENI. V shed 4 bases and J shed 3 bases, with 13 bases lying between them. This CDR3 has 14 amino acids. CDR3 residues: CASSLRTEDYEQYF. The CDR3 DNA reads as TGTGCCAGCTCACTCAGGACGGAGGACTACGAGCAGTACTTC.

This rearrangement joins TRBV30 to TRBJ1-4; TRBD1 might be the D (6 bases). The CDR3 runs 15 residues. V lost 5 bases to trimming and J lost 3 bases, with 16 bases between them. From germline, CDR1 is GTSNPN and CDR2 SVGIG (reference sequence). The CDR3 DNA reads as TGTGCCTGGGCTTTAGGACAGACTCCTAATGAAAAACTGTTTTTT. Its translation is CAWALGQTPNEKLFF.

CDR3 in DNA: TGTGCCAGCAGCCGTGGAACGGGCTACGAGCAGTACTTC. Residues: CASSRGTGYEQYF. V is TRBV6-5 and J is TRBJ2-7; no reliable D call. Germline loops: CDR1 MNHEY, CDR2 SVGAGI. The V gene lost 6 bases and the J gene lost 3 bases, with 12 bases spanning the gap. There are 13 residues in the CDR3.